Shown below are 31 T cell receptor beta chains from a single sample sequenced in a study of OX40 agonist ivuxolimab in advanced cancers. Measured with immunoSEQ multiplex PCR; TCRdb has only the in-frame clones, and not every one. The sample holds tens of thousands of clones, around 73% seen once. Sequenced material: CD4+ or CD8+ T cells sorted from blood, taken in a trial of the OX40 agonist ivuxolimab. The receptor set was obtained from an adult with an advanced solid tumor such as melanoma, head and neck, liver or kidney cancer.

The J gene is TRBJ1-1, the V gene TRBV5-1; D remains unclear. This CDR3 is built from 14 residues. Germline CDR1 is SGHRS and CDR2 is YFSETQ. With 1 base removed from V and 0 bases from J, the gap between germline ends came to 7 bases. CDR3 nucleotide sequence: TGCGCCAGCAGCTTGATTTCAGTGAACACTGAAGCTTTCTTT. Protein product: CASSLISVNTEAFF.

This clone rates as medium-sized. The V gene is TRBV13, the J gene TRBJ2-7; no clear D gene. Germline values: CDR1 PRHDT, CDR2 FYEKMQ (reference sequence). The CDR3 has 11 amino acids. V was pared by 5 bases and J by 2 bases, with 4 bases between. DNA for the CDR3: TGTGCCAGCAGCCCAACCTACGAGCAGTACTTC. Its protein product is CASSPTYEQYF.

The chain is built from TRBV29-1 and TRBJ1-5; no reliable D call. Trimming pared 4 bases from V and 6 bases from J, leaving 16 bases between. This CDR3 region has 14 residues. Germline V lookup: CDR1 SQVTM, CDR2 ANQGSEA. The CDR3 region has the DNA TGCAGCGTTGTTTTACCCCGAGCTGGTCAGCCCCAGCATTTT. Protein product: CSVVLPRAGQPQHF.

The chain has TRBV7-9 and TRBJ1-1; no firm D call. This CDR3 contains 13 residues. Trimming cost V 4 bases and J 7 bases, with 13 bases left between them. Germline loops: CDR1 SEHNR, CDR2 FQNEAQ (reference sequence). CDR3 sequence: CASSSRGPDEAFF. The CDR3 nucleotides read TGTGCCAGCAGCTCTAGAGGACCTGATGAAGCTTTCTTT.

The rearrangement links TRBV30 to TRBJ2-3, with 9 nucleotides matching TRBD1. The CDR3 loop spans 14 amino acids. Germline V gene data show CDR1 as GTSNPN and CDR2 as SVGIG (reference sequence). Trimming at V came to 8 bases and at J to 0 bases, leaving 6 bases not matched to a gene. Here the CDR3 DNA reads TGTGCCAGGGGACAGGGAGGGAGCACAGATACGCAGTATTTT. This translates into CARGQGGSTDTQYF.

This clone was observed a few times. This chain joins TRBV29-1 and TRBJ2-7, with a tentative D call TRBD1 (5 bases). Germline V gene lookup returns CDR1 SQVTM and CDR2 ANQGSEA. The CDR3 totals 11 residues. Trimming took off 5 bases at V and 2 bases at J, with 7 bases between the two ends. The CDR3 DNA is TGCAGCGTTTCCAGGGCCTACGAGCAGTACTTC. Protein: CSVSRAYEQYF.

This chain connects TRBV7-9 to TRBJ1-6; D call uncertain. This CDR3 is 13 amino acids long. CDR1 and CDR2 from the germline V gene are SEHNR and FQNEAQ (reference sequence). V lost 5 bases and J 7 bases, leaving 9 bases between the germline ends. CDR3 residues: CASSRELNSPLHF. The CDR3 DNA follows: TGTGCCAGCAGCCGTGAACTGAATTCACCCCTCCACTTT.

This sequence joins TRBV6-1 and TRBJ2-3; D is unresolved. Per the germline V gene, CDR1 is MNHNS and CDR2 is SASEGT. V dropped 7 bases and J dropped 0 bases, with 11 bases sitting between them. The CDR3 runs to 14 residues. The CDR3 loop is CASKEGLSTDTQYF. The CDR3 DNA sequence: TGTGCCAGCAAAGAAGGGTTAAGCACAGATACGCAGTATTTT.

The V gene is TRBV19, the J gene TRBJ2-3; 7 bases fit TRBD1. Per germline, CDR1 LNHDA and CDR2 SQIVND (reference sequence). V dropped 5 bases and J dropped 4; count of bases not matched to a gene: 6. The length of the CDR3 is 14 residues. The CDR3 loop is CASSLRQGADTQYF. The CDR3 nucleotides read TGTGCCAGTAGTCTCCGACAGGGAGCAGATACGCAGTATTTT. Filled out from reference TRBV19 and TRBJ2-3, the complete variable domain reads DGGITQSPKYLFRKEGQNVTLSCEQNLNHDAMYWYRQDPGQGLRLIYYSQIVNDFQKGDIAEGYSVSREKKESFPLTVTSAQKNPTAFYLCASSLRQGADTQYFGPGTRLTVL.

V and J are TRBV20-1 and TRBJ2-1; D remains ambiguous. This CDR3 is 11 amino acids long. Germline lookup yields CDR1 DFQATT and CDR2 SNEGSKA (reference sequence). V lost 6 bases, J lost 15 bases, and 18 bases lay in between. CDR3 protein: CSAPELSDGFF. The CDR3 nucleotides read TGCAGTGCCCCAGAGTTGTCGGACGGGTTCTTC.

The rearrangement links TRBV15 to TRBJ2-3; D remains unclear. CDR1 is LNHNV and CDR2 is YYDKDF in the germline V gene (reference sequence). The CDR3 runs 13 residues. V was pared by 6 bases and J by 0 bases, with 7 bases between. The CDR3 region is CATRKISTDTQYF. CDR3 nucleotide sequence: TGTGCCACCAGGAAAATAAGCACAGATACGCAGTATTTT.

The CDR3 coding sequence is TGTGCCGAAGGGGTCACTGAAGCTTTCTTT. Its translation: CAEGVTEAFF. The chain has TRBV5-5 and TRBJ1-1; a weak D match, TRBD1 (5 bases). This CDR3 spans 10 amino acids. The ends were cut back, 10 bases at V and 4 bases at J, with 8 bases in the middle. Per the germline V gene, CDR1 is SGHKS and CDR2 is YYEKEE (reference sequence).

V gene TRBV11-2 combines with J gene TRBJ2-3, with D possibly matching TRBD2 (6 bases). V lost 0 bases and J 10 bases, leaving 14 bases between the germline ends. The germline CDR1 and CDR2 sequences are SGHAT and FQNNGV. CDR3 length: 14 residues. The CDR3 loop reads CASSLDTSRGAQYF. The CDR3 DNA follows: TGTGCCAGCAGCTTAGATACTAGCCGGGGAGCGCAGTATTTT.

V usage is TRBV10-2 and J usage is TRBJ1-5, with 11 positions matching TRBD1. The germline V gene encodes CDR1 WSHSY and CDR2 SAAADI. The V gene end was trimmed by 5 bases and the J gene end by 5 bases; junction bases not matched to a gene: 5. The CDR3 length is 15 residues. The CDR3 nucleotides read TGCGCCAGCAGTCGCTGGGGACAGGGGGATCAGCCCCAGCATTTT. Protein: CASSRWGQGDQPQHF.

This rearrangement joins TRBV2 to TRBJ2-7, with a tentative D call TRBD2 (5 bases). The V gene lost 10 bases and the J gene lost 4 bases, with 11 bases spanning the gap. Germline V CDR1 and CDR2: SNHLY, FYNNEI. The length of the CDR3 is 11 residues. CDR3 residues: CATRGAYEQYF. CDR3 DNA: TGTGCCACCCGGGGTGCATACGAGCAGTACTTC.

The genes are TRBV30 and TRBJ2-5; 9 nucleotides agree with TRBD2. V was clipped by 2 bases and J by 4 bases; unmatched bases: 5. Per the germline V gene, CDR1 is GTSNPN and CDR2 is SVGIG (reference sequence). CDR3 length: 14 residues. The CDR3 DNA sequence: TGTGCCTGGAGTTTAGGACTAGCGAGAGAGACCCAGTACTTC. Amino acids: CAWSLGLARETQYF.

The chain recombines TRBV7-3 with TRBJ2-6, with 7 nucleotides matching TRBD1. The CDR3 is 18 residues long. The germline V gene has CDR1 SGHTA and CDR2 FQGTGA. The junction had 6 bases not matched to a gene; V was cut back by 1 base and J by 0 bases. The CDR3 reads CASSLRDSGFSGANVLTF. The CDR3 DNA reads TGTGCCAGCAGCTTAAGGGACAGTGGGTTCTCTGGGGCCAACGTCCTGACTTTC.

The chain uses TRBV5-1 and TRBJ1-5, with no clear D. Germline V gives CDR1 SGHRS, CDR2 YFSETQ. The CDR3 extends over 15 amino acids. Trimming shortened V by 0 bases and J by 6 bases, and 13 bases separated the two germline ends. For the CDR3, the DNA is TGCGCCAGCAGCTTGGATGAGGCGCGGGGTCAGCCCCAGCATTTT. It yields the protein CASSLDEARGQPQHF.

Remarks on this clone: The same CDR3 can be traced to other DNA sequences in this sample. This chain uses TRBV7-9 with TRBJ2-7; no clear D. Germline loops: CDR1 SEHNR, CDR2 FQNEAQ (reference sequence). The CDR3 is 12 amino acids. Trimming took 0 bases from V and 3 from J, leaving 3 bases between them. This CDR3 reads CASSLAHYEQYF. The CDR3 bases are TGTGCCAGCAGCTTAGCGCACTACGAGCAGTACTTC.

The chain recombines TRBV7-2 with TRBJ1-3; the match to TRBD1 covers 8 bases. CDR3 length equals 14 residues. Trimming took 5 bases from V and 4 from J; bases not matched to a gene: 4. The germline V gene has CDR1 SGHTA and CDR2 FQGNSA. CDR3 protein: CASSIRGQGNTIYF. Here the CDR3 DNA reads TGTGCCAGCAGCATCAGGGGGCAAGGAAACACCATATATTTT.

The chain joins TRBV6-5 to TRBJ1-3; D might be TRBD1 (6 bases). The CDR3 is 16 amino acids. Germline CDR1 reads MNHEY; CDR2 reads SVGAGI. With 2 bases removed from V and 0 bases from J, the gap between germline ends came to 11 bases. CDR3 sequence (DNA): TGTGCCAGCAGTTACACTATGACAGGCTCTGGAAACACCATATATTTT. Translating gives CASSYTMTGSGNTIYF.

Only a few counts were recorded for this clone. The gene calls are TRBV4-2 and TRBJ1-5, with 7 bases aligning to TRBD1. The CDR3 spans 17 residues. J gave up 1 base and V 0 bases, and 6 bases lay outside the gene matches. CDR1 LGHNA and CDR2 YNFKEQ come from the germline V gene. The CDR3 DNA reads as TGTGCCAGCAGCCAAGATCCTAGGGGGCCAAGCAATCAGCCCCAGCATTTT. This codes for CASSQDPRGPSNQPQHF.

The V gene is TRBV9, the J gene TRBJ1-3; tentatively, D is TRBD1 (6 bases). This CDR3 is built from 15 residues. The germline V gene has CDR1 SGDLS and CDR2 YYNGEE. Trimming pared 4 bases from V and 9 bases from J, leaving 20 bases between. In DNA form, the CDR3 reads TGTGCCAGCAGCCCCAGAACCGGGACATCTTCCACCATATATTTT. The encoded protein is CASSPRTGTSSTIYF.

This clone showed up just a few times. This chain links TRBV7-3 with TRBJ1-3, with 9 bases aligning to TRBD1. Germline lookup yields CDR1 SGHTA and CDR2 FQGTGA. This CDR3 has 15 residues. The trim removed 3 bases at V and 4 bases at J, leaving 4 bases unmatched. The CDR3 DNA sequence: TGTGCCAGCAGCTTGACAGGGGGAGGGGGAAACACCATATATTTT. This sequence encodes CASSLTGGGGNTIYF.

There are a few counts of this clone. This chain connects TRBV7-8 to TRBJ1-3; D is unresolved. Per the germline V gene, CDR1 is SGHVS and CDR2 is FQNEAQ. The CDR3 is 13 amino acids. V was cut by 5 bases and J by 0 bases, with 5 bases left in between. The CDR3 spells CASSRISGNTIYF. As DNA, the CDR3 is TGTGCCAGCAGCAGAATCTCTGGAAACACCATATATTTT. Combining the CDR3 with reference TRBV7-8 and TRBJ1-3 gives the whole variable domain GAGVSQSPRYKVAKRGQDVALRCDPISGHVSLFWYQQALGQGPEFLTYFQNEAQLDKSGLPSDRFFAERPEGSVSTLKIQRTQQEDSAVYLCASSRISGNTIYFGEGSWLTVV.

J is TRBJ2-5 and V is TRBV7-9; 11 nucleotides line up with TRBD2. CDR3 length equals 17 residues. The V segment lost 4 bases and the J segment 0 bases; nucleotides outside the gene matches: 7. Germline CDR1 is SEHNR and CDR2 is FQNEAQ (reference sequence). In nucleotides, the CDR3 is TGTGCCAGCAGCTACGGGACTAGCGGTTTGTACCAAGAGACCCAGTACTTC. Encoded protein: CASSYGTSGLYQETQYF.

Worth noting for this clone: This CDR3 is also generated by other DNA sequences in the sample. V and J are TRBV27 and TRBJ2-1, with TRBD1 as a possible D gene (6 bases). The germline V and J ends were trimmed by 5 bases and 4 bases, with 9 bases remaining between them. From germline, CDR1 is MNHEY and CDR2 SMNVEV (reference sequence). CDR3 length equals 13 residues. The CDR3 sequence: CASSLDSYNEQFF. The CDR3 nucleotides are TGTGCCAGCAGTCTGGACAGTTACAATGAGCAGTTCTTC.

The gene calls are TRBV19 and TRBJ1-1, with D hard to call. There are 15 residues in the CDR3. The ends were cut back, 3 bases at V and 1 base at J, with 12 bases in the middle. Germline values: CDR1 LNHDA, CDR2 SQIVND (reference sequence). CDR3 DNA sequence: TGTGCCAGTAGTATTGGGCCTTGGGAGAACACTGAAGCTTTCTTT. Encoded protein: CASSIGPWENTEAFF.

The rearrangement links TRBV5-1 to TRBJ1-4; 7 bases agree with TRBD1. Germline trimming cut 3 bases from V and 8 bases from J; bases unmatched to any gene: 10. The CDR3 has 15 residues. Germline V CDR1 and CDR2: SGHRS, YFSETQ. CDR3 bases: TGCGCCAGCAGCTCTACGACAGGGACTGGAGAAAAACTGTTTTTT. Encoded protein: CASSSTTGTGEKLFF.

V and J are TRBV30 and TRBJ2-5; D not resolved. The germline CDR1 and CDR2 sequences are GTSNPN and SVGIG (reference sequence). The V end lost 3 bases, the J end lost 7 bases, and 12 bases lay between the germline ends. CDR3 length equals 12 residues. CDR3 residues: CAWSNSEWTQYF. The CDR3 DNA reads TGTGCCTGGAGCAACAGTGAGTGGACCCAGTACTTC.

The rearrangement joins TRBV7-9 to TRBJ1-1; D is unclear. Germline V gene lookup returns CDR1 SEHNR and CDR2 FQNEAQ (reference sequence). CDR3 length: 12 residues. Deletions cut 1 base from V and 10 bases from J, with 10 bases between. The DNA of the CDR3 is TGTGCCAGCAGCTTAGATGTGCGGCGAGCTTTCTTT. It translates to CASSLDVRRAFF.